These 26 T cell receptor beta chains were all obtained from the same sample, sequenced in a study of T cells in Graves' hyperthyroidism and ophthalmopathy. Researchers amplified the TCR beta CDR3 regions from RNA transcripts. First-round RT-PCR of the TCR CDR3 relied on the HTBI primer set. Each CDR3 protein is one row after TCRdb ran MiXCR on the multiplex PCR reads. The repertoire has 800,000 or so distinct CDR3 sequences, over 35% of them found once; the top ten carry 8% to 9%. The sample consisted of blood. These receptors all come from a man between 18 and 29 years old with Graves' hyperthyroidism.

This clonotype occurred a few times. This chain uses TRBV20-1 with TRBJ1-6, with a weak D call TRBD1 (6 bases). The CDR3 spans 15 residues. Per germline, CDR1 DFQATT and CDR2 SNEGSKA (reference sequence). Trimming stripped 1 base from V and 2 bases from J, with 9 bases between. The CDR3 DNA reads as TGCAGTGCTAGAGTTAGGGACACCTATAATTCACCCCTCCACTTT. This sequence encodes CSARVRDTYNSPLHF.

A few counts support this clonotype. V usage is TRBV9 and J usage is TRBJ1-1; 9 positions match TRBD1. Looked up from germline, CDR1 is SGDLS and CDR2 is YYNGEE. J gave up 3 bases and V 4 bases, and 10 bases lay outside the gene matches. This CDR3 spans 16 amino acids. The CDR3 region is CASSPSQGAGDTEAFF. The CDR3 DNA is TGTGCCAGCAGCCCTTCACAGGGGGCGGGGGACACTGAAGCTTTCTTT.

CDR3 sequence (DNA): TGTGCCAGCAGTGAATCAGGGACTAGTGGCTACACCTTC. This sequence encodes CASSESGTSGYTF. This chain links TRBV6-1 with TRBJ1-2; TRBD1 is a possible D gene (5 bases). V lost 2 bases to trimming and J lost 7 bases, with 11 bases between them. Looked up from germline, CDR1 is MNHNS and CDR2 is SASEGT. CDR3 length: 13 amino acids.

CDR3 sequence: CASSHDWADGYTF. The CDR3 bases are TGCGCCAGCAGCCATGACTGGGCGGATGGCTACACCTTC. The gene calls are TRBV4-1 and TRBJ1-2; D gene uncertain. Deletions cut 3 bases from V and 6 bases from J, with 11 bases between. Germline V gives CDR1 MGHRA, CDR2 YSYEKL. The CDR3 extends over 13 amino acids.

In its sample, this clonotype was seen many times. The CDR3 region has the DNA TGTGCCAGCAGCCCAGGACGACAGGAAGCTTTCTTT. Residues: CASSPGRQEAFF. This rearrangement joins TRBV7-9 to TRBJ1-1; a weak D match, TRBD1 (5 bases). CDR1 and CDR2 from the germline V gene are SEHNR and FQNEAQ (reference sequence). The V and J ends lost 5 bases and 8 bases respectively, with 12 bases between them. CDR3 length: 12 amino acids.

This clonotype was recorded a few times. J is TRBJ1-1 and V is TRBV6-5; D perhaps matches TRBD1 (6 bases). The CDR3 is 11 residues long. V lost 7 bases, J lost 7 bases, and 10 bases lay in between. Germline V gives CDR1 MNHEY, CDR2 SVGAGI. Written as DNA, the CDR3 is TGTGCCAGCATTAACAGGGATGAAGCTTTCTTT. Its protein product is CASINRDEAFF.

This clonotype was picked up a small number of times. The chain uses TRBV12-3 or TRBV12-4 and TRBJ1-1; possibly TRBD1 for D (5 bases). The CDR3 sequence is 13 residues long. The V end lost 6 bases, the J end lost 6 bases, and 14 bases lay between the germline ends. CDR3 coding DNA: TGTGCCAGCAGGTCACGGGGCAGGTCTGAAGCTTTCTTT. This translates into CASRSRGRSEAFF.

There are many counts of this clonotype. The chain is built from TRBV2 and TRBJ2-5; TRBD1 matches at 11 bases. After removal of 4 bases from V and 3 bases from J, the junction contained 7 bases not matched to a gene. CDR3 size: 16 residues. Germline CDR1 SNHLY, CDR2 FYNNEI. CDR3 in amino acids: CASSGIGQGAKETQYF. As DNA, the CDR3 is TGTGCCAGCAGTGGTATTGGACAGGGGGCGAAAGAGACCCAGTACTTC. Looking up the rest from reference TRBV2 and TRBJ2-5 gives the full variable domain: EPEVTQTPSHQVTQMGQEVILRCVPISNHLYFYWYRQILGQKVEFLVSFYNNEISEKSEIFDDQFSVERPDGSNFTLKIRSTKLEDSAMYFCASSGIGQGAKETQYFGPGTRLLVL.

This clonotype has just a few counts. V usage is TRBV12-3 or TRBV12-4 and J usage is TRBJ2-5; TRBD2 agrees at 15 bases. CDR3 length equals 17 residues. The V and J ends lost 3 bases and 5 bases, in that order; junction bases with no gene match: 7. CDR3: CASSFRTSGRAWETQYF. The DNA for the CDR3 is TGTGCCAGCAGTTTCCGGACTAGCGGGAGGGCCTGGGAGACCCAGTACTTC.

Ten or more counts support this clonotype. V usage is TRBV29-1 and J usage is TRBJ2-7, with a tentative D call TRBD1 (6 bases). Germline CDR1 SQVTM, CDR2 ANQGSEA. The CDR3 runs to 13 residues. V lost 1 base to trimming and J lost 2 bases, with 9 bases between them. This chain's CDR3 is CSVEAGHPYEQYF. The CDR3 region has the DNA TGCAGCGTTGAAGCGGGACATCCCTACGAGCAGTACTTC.

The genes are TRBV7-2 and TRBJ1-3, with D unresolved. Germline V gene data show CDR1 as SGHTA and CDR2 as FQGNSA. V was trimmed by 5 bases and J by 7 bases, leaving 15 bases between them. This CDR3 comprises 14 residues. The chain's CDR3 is CASSISGRENTIYF. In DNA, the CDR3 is TGTGCCAGCAGCATCTCCGGGAGAGAGAACACCATATATTTT. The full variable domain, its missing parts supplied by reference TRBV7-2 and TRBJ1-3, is GAGVSQSPSNKVTEKGKDVELRCDPISGHTALYWYRQSLGQGLEFLIYFQGNSAPDKSGLPSDRFSAERTGGSVSTLTIQRTQQEDSAVYLCASSISGRENTIYFGEGSWLTVV.

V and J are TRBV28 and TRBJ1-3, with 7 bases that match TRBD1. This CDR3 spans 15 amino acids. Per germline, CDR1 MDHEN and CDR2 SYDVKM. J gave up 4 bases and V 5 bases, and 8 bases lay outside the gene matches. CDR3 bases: TGTGCCAGCAGTGAACGACAGGGATACGGAAACACCATATATTTT. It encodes CASSERQGYGNTIYF.

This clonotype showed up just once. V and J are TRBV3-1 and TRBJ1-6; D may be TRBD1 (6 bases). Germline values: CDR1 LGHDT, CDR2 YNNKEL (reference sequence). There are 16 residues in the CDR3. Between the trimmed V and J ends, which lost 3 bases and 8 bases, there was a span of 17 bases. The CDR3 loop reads CASSHPSEGDYSPLHF. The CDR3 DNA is TGTGCCAGCAGCCACCCCTCTGAGGGGGATTATTCACCCCTCCACTTT.

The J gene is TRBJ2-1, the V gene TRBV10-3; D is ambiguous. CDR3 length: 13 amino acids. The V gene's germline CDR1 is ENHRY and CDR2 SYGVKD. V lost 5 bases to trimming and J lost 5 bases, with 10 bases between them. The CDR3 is CAISSPLDNEQFF. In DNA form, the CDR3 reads TGTGCCATCAGTAGCCCTCTTGACAATGAGCAGTTCTTC.

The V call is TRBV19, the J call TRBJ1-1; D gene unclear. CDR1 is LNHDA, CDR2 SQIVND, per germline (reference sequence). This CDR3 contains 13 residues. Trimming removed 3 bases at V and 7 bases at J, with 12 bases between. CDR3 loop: CASSMEGFFEAFF. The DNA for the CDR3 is TGTGCCAGTAGTATGGAAGGTTTCTTTGAAGCTTTCTTT.

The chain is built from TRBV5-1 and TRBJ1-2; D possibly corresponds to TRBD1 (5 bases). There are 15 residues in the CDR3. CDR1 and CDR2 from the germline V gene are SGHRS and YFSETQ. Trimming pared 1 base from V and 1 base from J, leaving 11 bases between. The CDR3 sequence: CASSLYGGDNYGYTF. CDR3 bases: TGCGCCAGCAGCTTGTATGGAGGGGATAACTATGGCTACACCTTC.

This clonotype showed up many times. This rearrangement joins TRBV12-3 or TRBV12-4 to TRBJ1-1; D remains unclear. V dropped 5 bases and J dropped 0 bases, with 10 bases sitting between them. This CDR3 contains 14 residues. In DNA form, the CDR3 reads TGTGCCAGCAGTGTAACAGACATGAACACTGAAGCTTTCTTT. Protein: CASSVTDMNTEAFF.

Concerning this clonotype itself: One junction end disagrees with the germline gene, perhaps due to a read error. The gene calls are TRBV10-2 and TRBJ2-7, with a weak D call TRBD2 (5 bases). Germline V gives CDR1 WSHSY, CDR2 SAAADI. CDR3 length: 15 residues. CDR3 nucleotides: TGCGCCAGCAGGGACTCATTAGGATCCTCCTGCGAGCAGTACTTC. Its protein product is CASRDSLGSSCEQYF.

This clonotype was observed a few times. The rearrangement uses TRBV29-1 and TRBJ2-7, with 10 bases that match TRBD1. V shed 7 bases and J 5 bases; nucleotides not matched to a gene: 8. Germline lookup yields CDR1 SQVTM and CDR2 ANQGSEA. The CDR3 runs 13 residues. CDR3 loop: CSALTGGLNEQYF. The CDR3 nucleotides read TGCAGCGCCTTGACAGGGGGCTTGAACGAGCAGTACTTC.

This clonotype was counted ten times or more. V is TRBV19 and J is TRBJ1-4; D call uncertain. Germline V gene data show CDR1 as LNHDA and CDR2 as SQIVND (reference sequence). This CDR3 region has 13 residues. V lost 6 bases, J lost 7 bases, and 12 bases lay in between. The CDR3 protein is CASRPSSREKLFF. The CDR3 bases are TGTGCCAGTAGACCTTCTTCGCGTGAAAAACTGTTTTTT. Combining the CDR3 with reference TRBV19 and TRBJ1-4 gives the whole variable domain DGGITQSPKYLFRKEGQNVTLSCEQNLNHDAMYWYRQDPGQGLRLIYYSQIVNDFQKGDIAEGYSVSREKKESFPLTVTSAQKNPTAFYLCASRPSSREKLFFGSGTQLSVL.

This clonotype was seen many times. The CDR3 coding sequence is TGTGCCATCAGTGCAAGGCTTGATCAGCCCCAGCATTTT. Residues: CAISARLDQPQHF. The J gene is TRBJ1-5, the V gene TRBV10-3; no definite D call. CDR1 ENHRY and CDR2 SYGVKD come from the germline V gene. The CDR3 is 13 residues long. Trimming stripped 4 bases from V and 5 bases from J, with 9 bases between.

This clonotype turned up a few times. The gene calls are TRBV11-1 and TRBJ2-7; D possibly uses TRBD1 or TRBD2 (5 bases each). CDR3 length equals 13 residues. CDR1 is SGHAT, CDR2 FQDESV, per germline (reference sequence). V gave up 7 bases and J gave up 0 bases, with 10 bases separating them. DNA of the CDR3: TGTGCCAGCACCGGGGACGACTCCTACGAGCAGTACTTC. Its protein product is CASTGDDSYEQYF.

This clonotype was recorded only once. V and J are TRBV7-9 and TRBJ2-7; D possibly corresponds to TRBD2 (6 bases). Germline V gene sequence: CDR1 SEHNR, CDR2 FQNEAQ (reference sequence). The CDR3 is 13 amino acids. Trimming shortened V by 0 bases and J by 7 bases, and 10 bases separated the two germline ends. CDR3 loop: CASSLARESEQYF. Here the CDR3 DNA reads TGTGCCAGCAGCTTAGCGCGGGAATCTGAGCAGTACTTC. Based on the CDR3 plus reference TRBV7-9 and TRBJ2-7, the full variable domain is DTGVSQNPRHKITKRGQNVTFRCDPISEHNRLYWYRQTLGQGPEFLTYFQNEAQLEKSRLLSDRFSAERPKGSFSTLEIQRTEQGDSAMYLCASSLARESEQYFGPGTRLTVT.

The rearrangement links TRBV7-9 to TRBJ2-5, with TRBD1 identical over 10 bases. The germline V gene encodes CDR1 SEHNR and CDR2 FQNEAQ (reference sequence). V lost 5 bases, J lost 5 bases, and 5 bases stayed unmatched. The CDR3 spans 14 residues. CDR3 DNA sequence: TGTGCCAGCAGCCAACCGGACAGGGGGGAGACCCAGTACTTC. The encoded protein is CASSQPDRGETQYF.

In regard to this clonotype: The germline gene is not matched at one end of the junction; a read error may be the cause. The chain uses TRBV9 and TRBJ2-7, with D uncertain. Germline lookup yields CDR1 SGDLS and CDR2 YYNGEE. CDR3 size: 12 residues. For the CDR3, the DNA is TGTGCCAACAGCTTAAGGAAGTACGAGCAGTACTTC. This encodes CANSLRKYEQYF.

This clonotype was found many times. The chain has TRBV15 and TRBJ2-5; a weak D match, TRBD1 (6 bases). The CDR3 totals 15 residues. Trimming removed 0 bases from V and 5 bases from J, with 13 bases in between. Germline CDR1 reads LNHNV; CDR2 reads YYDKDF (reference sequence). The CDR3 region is CATSRDSGTSETQYF. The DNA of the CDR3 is TGTGCCACCAGCAGAGATTCCGGGACAAGTGAGACCCAGTACTTC.